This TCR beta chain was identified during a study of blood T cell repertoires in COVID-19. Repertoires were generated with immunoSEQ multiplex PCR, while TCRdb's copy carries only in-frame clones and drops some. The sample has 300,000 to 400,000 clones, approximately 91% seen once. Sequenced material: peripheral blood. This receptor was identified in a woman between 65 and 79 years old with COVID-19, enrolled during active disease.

CDR3 sequence reads: CASSYMGQADLAEAFF. CDR3 in DNA: TGTGCCAGCTCATATATGGGACAGGCGGATCTCGCTGAAGCTTTCTTT. This chain uses TRBV18 with TRBJ1-1; 8 nucleotides line up with TRBD1. The germline V gene encodes CDR1 KGHSH and CDR2 LQKENI. Losses at the gene ends were 5 bases for V and 6 bases for J; bases not matched to a gene: 14. The CDR3 runs to 16 residues. The full variable domain, in which reference TRBV18 and TRBJ1-1 provide the parts outside the CDR3, is NAGVMQNPRHLVRRRGQEARLRCSPMKGHSHVYWYRQLPEEGLKFMVYLQKENIIDESGMPKERFSAEFPKEGPSILRIQQVVRGDSAAYFCASSYMGQADLAEAFFGQGTRLTVV.